A selection of T cell receptor beta chains follows, all from one sample in a study of T-cell reconstitution after alpha-beta-depleted transplantation in children. TCRdb analysed the PCR reads with MiXCR anew, one entry per CDR3 protein. The data show about a million distinct CDR3 sequences, roughly 29% seen once. The sequences come from PBMCs, mostly from graft donor cells, collected 360 days after TCRalphabeta/CD19-depleted stem cell transplant. These receptors were collected from a boy less than two years old who had a stem cell transplant for SCID, so the T cells may come from the graft donor. Each CDR3 is given with its conserved first and last residue. The order of the fields is CDR3 DNA, CDR3 protein, clone size, D gene, J gene, V gene. The D gene is left open where the match is weak. Only some rows state a clone size, as once, few, many or a class for expanded clones.

cdr3_nt: TGCGCCAGCAGCGGAAAGGGATCTGGGGCCAACGTCCTGACTTTC
cdr3_aa: CASSGKGSGANVLTF
clone_size: NA
d_call: NA
j_call: TRBJ2-6
v_call: TRBV5-1

cdr3_nt: TGTGCCAGCAGTGAACGTTTACTAGCGGGGCCGAGGGATACGCAGTATTTT
cdr3_aa: CASSERLLAGPRDTQYF
clone_size: NA
d_call: TRBD2
j_call: TRBJ2-3
v_call: TRBV2

cdr3_nt: TGCGCCAGCAGCCAAGATCCCAGGGCCTCATATGGCTACACCTTC
cdr3_aa: CASSQDPRASYGYTF
clone_size: NA
d_call: NA
j_call: TRBJ1-2
v_call: TRBV4-1

cdr3_nt: TGTGCCAGCACCCTGTTGGCAGTATACAATGAGCAGTTCTTC
cdr3_aa: CASTLLAVYNEQFF
clone_size: NA
d_call: NA
j_call: TRBJ2-1
v_call: TRBV2

cdr3_nt: TGCAGTGCTACCCATATAGCGGGCCTCTACGAGCAGTACTTC
cdr3_aa: CSATHIAGLYEQYF
clone_size: few
d_call: TRBD2
j_call: TRBJ2-7
v_call: TRBV20-1

cdr3_nt: TGCGCCAGCAGCCAAGGGAGCGGCGGGCAGCCCCAGCATTTT
cdr3_aa: CASSQGSGGQPQHF
clone_size: NA
d_call: NA
j_call: TRBJ1-5
v_call: TRBV4-3

cdr3_nt: TGCGCCAGCAGCTCCCTAAGGACGGAAGAGACCCAGTACTTC
cdr3_aa: CASSSLRTEETQYF
clone_size: few
d_call: NA
j_call: TRBJ2-5
v_call: TRBV5-1

cdr3_nt: TGCGCCAGCAGCTTGGGGTGGGGGGGTTCTTCCACAGATACGCAGTATTTT
cdr3_aa: CASSLGWGGSSTDTQYF
clone_size: few
d_call: TRBD2
j_call: TRBJ2-3
v_call: TRBV5-1

cdr3_nt: TGTGCCAGCAGTTTGCGAAGGGGGCTTCTTGCTTTCTTT
cdr3_aa: CASSLRRGLLAFF
clone_size: few
d_call: TRBD1
j_call: TRBJ1-1
v_call: TRBV12-3/TRBV12-4

cdr3_nt: TGCAGTGCTTACGTACCTTGGACTCAAGAGACCCAGTACTTC
cdr3_aa: CSAYVPWTQETQYF
clone_size: NA
d_call: NA
j_call: TRBJ2-5
v_call: TRBV20-1

cdr3_nt: TGTGCCAGCAGCCAAGGGAAAGGGGTTGGAGAGACCCAGTACTTC
cdr3_aa: CASSQGKGVGETQYF
clone_size: NA
d_call: NA
j_call: TRBJ2-5
v_call: TRBV4-2

cdr3_nt: TGTGCCAGCAGCTCCCGGGACACCACCTACAATGAGCAGTTCTTC
cdr3_aa: CASSSRDTTYNEQFF
clone_size: NA
d_call: NA
j_call: TRBJ2-1
v_call: TRBV4-2

cdr3_nt: TGTGCCAGCAGTGAAAAATCGAGCGGAAACACCATATATTTT
cdr3_aa: CASSEKSSGNTIYF
clone_size: few
d_call: NA
j_call: TRBJ1-3
v_call: TRBV2

cdr3_nt: TGTGCCAGCAGTGGACAGTCAGAGACCCAGTACTTC
cdr3_aa: CASSGQSETQYF
clone_size: few
d_call: NA
j_call: TRBJ2-5
v_call: TRBV12-3/TRBV12-4

cdr3_nt: TGTGCCAGCTCACACAGGGGACCCAGCTCCTACAATGAGCAGTTCTTC
cdr3_aa: CASSHRGPSSYNEQFF
clone_size: NA
d_call: TRBD1
j_call: TRBJ2-1
v_call: TRBV18

cdr3_nt: TGCAGCGTTCCCTCCGGAGGTTATGGCTACACCTTC
cdr3_aa: CSVPSGGYGYTF
clone_size: NA
d_call: NA
j_call: TRBJ1-2
v_call: TRBV29-1

cdr3_nt: TGTGCCAGCAGCTTCCTTCTCGGGCCCCCCTACTGGAATGAGCAGTTCTTC
cdr3_aa: CASSFLLGPPYWNEQFF
clone_size: NA
d_call: NA
j_call: TRBJ2-1
v_call: TRBV28

cdr3_nt: TGTGCCAGCAGCTCAACCTACTACGAGCAGTACTTC
cdr3_aa: CASSSTYYEQYF
clone_size: NA
d_call: NA
j_call: TRBJ2-7
v_call: TRBV7-8

cdr3_nt: TGCAGTGCAAAGATTACTAGCGGGGGAACCTACGAGCAGTACTTC
cdr3_aa: CSAKITSGGTYEQYF
clone_size: NA
d_call: TRBD2
j_call: TRBJ2-7
v_call: TRBV20-1

cdr3_nt: TGTGCCAGCAGCGTAGAGGAACGACAGGCAGCTTGCACCCAGTACTTC
cdr3_aa: CASSVEERQAACTQYF
clone_size: NA
d_call: NA
j_call: TRBJ2-5
v_call: TRBV9

cdr3_nt: TGCAGCGTCGTGGACAGGGGGCGGACAGATACGCAGTATTTT
cdr3_aa: CSVVDRGRTDTQYF
clone_size: few
d_call: TRBD1
j_call: TRBJ2-3
v_call: TRBV29-1

cdr3_nt: TGTGCCAGCAGTTTATACGTCCGGACTTCGATACCCTACGAGCAGTACTTC
cdr3_aa: CASSLYVRTSIPYEQYF
clone_size: many
d_call: NA
j_call: TRBJ2-7
v_call: TRBV28

cdr3_nt: TGCGCCAGCAGCTCGGACAGGGTCGTCGAAAAACTGTTTTTT
cdr3_aa: CASSSDRVVEKLFF
clone_size: NA
d_call: TRBD1
j_call: TRBJ1-4
v_call: TRBV5-1

cdr3_nt: TGTGCCAGCAGCTTGCGACGGACAGCCACAAATACGCAGTATTTT
cdr3_aa: CASSLRRTATNTQYF
clone_size: NA
d_call: NA
j_call: TRBJ2-3
v_call: TRBV5-5

cdr3_nt: TGCAGTGCTACTGCCGGGACAGGGGTTTCTGGGGCCAACGTCCTGACTTTC
cdr3_aa: CSATAGTGVSGANVLTF
clone_size: NA
d_call: TRBD1
j_call: TRBJ2-6
v_call: TRBV20-1